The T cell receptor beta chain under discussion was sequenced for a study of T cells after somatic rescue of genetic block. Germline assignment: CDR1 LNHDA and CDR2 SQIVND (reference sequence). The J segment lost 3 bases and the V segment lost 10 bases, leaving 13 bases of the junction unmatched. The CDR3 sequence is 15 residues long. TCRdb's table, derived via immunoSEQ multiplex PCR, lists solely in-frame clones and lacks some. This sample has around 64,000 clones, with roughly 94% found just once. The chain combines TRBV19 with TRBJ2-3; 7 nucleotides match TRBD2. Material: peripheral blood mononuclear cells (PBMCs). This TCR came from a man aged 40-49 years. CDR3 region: CATTPSGVATDTQYF. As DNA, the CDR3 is TGTGCCACCACCCCTAGCGGAGTGGCAACAGATACGCAGTATTTT.